This entry concerns a single T cell receptor (beta chain). As yet, its antigen is unknown. V was clipped by 0 bases and J by 8 bases, with 9 bases between them. The CDR3 has 13 amino acids. The germline gives CDR1 SGDLS, CDR2 YYNGEE. These data originate in a study of T cell responses to AZD1222 COVID-19 vaccine. Notes on the study in general: AZD1222 recipients seropositive at baseline numbered only 5 or 6. Donors skewed white British and female; clonal diversity was possibly underestimated. Repertoire sampling occurred only after the peak T cell response. Regions 160-218 and 743-854 held dominance among vaccine-associated CD4 TCRs, which spanned spike.

Assay used: immunoSEQ multiplex PCR; TCRdb lists only in-frame clones, some missing. In the table there are about 70,000 clones, around 83% of which are singletons. This sequence joins TRBV9 and TRBJ2-1; no definite D call. This sequence originates from an adult in good health. The sequenced sample was peripheral blood, obtained on day 0 of AZD1222 vaccination. The CDR3 protein is CASSVASPDEQFF. The CDR3 nucleotides read TGTGCCAGCAGCGTAGCCTCTCCTGATGAGCAGTTCTTC.